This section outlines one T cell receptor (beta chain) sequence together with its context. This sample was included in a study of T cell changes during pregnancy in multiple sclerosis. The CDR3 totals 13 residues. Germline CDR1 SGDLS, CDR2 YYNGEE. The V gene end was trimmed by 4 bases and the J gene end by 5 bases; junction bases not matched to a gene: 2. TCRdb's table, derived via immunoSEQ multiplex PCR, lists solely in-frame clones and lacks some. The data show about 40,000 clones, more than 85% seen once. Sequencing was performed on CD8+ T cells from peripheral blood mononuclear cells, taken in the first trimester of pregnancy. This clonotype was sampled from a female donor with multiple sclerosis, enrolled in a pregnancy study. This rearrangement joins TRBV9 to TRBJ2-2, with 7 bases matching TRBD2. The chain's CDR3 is CASSRGGTGELFF. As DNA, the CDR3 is TGTGCCAGCAGCCGCGGGGGTACCGGGGAGCTGTTTTTT.